The 13 T cell receptor beta chains below all came from one sample that was sequenced in a study of T cells in Graves' hyperthyroidism and ophthalmopathy. The source material, RNA transcripts, was used to amplify TCR beta CDR3 regions. The HTBI primer set drove a first-round RT-PCR of the TCR CDR3. TCRdb re-derived calls from the multiplex PCR reads in MiXCR, one entry per CDR3 protein. Here the sample spans some 320,000 distinct CDR3 sequences, roughly 13% being singletons. The sequencing sample was made of blood. The source of these receptors is a woman in her 40s with Graves' ophthalmopathy.

CDR3 sequence: CSARDLSGTGNEKLFF. The CDR3 bases are TGCAGTGCTAGAGACCTCAGCGGGACAGGGAATGAAAAACTGTTTTTT. The chain has TRBV20-1 and TRBJ1-4, with 9 bases matching TRBD1. The CDR3 totals 16 residues. Germline V gene data show CDR1 as DFQATT and CDR2 as SNEGSKA (reference sequence). Losses at the gene ends were 0 bases for V and 5 bases for J; bases not matched to a gene: 7.

This clonotype was counted ten times or more. The CDR3 nucleotides are TGTGCCAGCAGCTTGGCCGGTGCGAATCAGCCCCAGCATTTT. Its translation: CASSLAGANQPQHF. This rearrangement joins TRBV7-8 to TRBJ1-5; D ambiguous. Germline V gene sequence: CDR1 SGHVS, CDR2 FQNEAQ. Between the trimmed V and J ends, which lost 3 bases and 4 bases, there was a span of 10 bases. The CDR3 covers 14 residues.

This chain uses TRBV19 with TRBJ1-2; 7 positions match TRBD1. Trimming cost V 5 bases and J 3 bases; bases outside gene matches: 6. Germline CDR1 and CDR2: LNHDA and SQIVND (reference sequence). This CDR3 has 14 amino acids. DNA of the CDR3: TGTGCCAGTAGTCCGCGGACAGGCGACTATGGCTACACCTTC. This encodes CASSPRTGDYGYTF.

Ten or more counts support this clonotype. The chain is built from TRBV20-1 and TRBJ2-7; weak D call: TRBD1 (5 bases). The ends were cut back, 5 bases at V and 3 bases at J, with 14 bases in the middle. From germline, CDR1 is DFQATT and CDR2 SNEGSKA (reference sequence). The CDR3 covers 13 residues. The CDR3 nucleotides are TGCAGTGCTGAGCAGGGATCGAGCTACGAGCAGTACTTC. Translation: CSAEQGSSYEQYF.

Many counts were recorded for this clonotype. V is TRBV11-3 and J is TRBJ1-1; maybe TRBD1 (5 bases). The CDR3 is 15 residues long. Germline V gene lookup returns CDR1 SGHNT and CDR2 YENEEA. V was pared by 0 bases and J by 4 bases, with 12 bases between. CDR3 sequence (DNA): TGTGCCAGCAGCTTAGAAGACAGCGGGGGCACTGAAGCTTTCTTT. Encoded protein: CASSLEDSGGTEAFF. The entire variable domain, with the rest obtained from reference TRBV11-3 and TRBJ1-1, is as follows: EAGVVQSPRYKIIEKKQPVAFWCNPISGHNTLYWYLQNLGQGPELLIRYENEEAVDDSQLPKDRFSAERLKGVDSTLKIQPAELGDSAVYLCASSLEDSGGTEAFFGQGTRLTVV.

This clonotype was recorded at least ten times. The chain employs TRBV28 and TRBJ1-5; TRBD1 might be the D (5 bases). The V gene lost 8 bases and the J gene lost 6 bases, with 23 bases spanning the gap. From germline, CDR1 is MDHEN and CDR2 SYDVKM. The CDR3 covers 16 residues. CDR3 coding DNA: TGTGCCAGCCCACCAAAACAAGGGGAGATGGGTCAGCCCCAGCATTTT. It yields the protein CASPPKQGEMGQPQHF. Complete variable domain (other parts from reference TRBV28 and TRBJ1-5): DVKVTQSSRYLVKRTGEKVFLECVQDMDHENMFWYRQDPGLGLRLIYFSYDVKMKEKGDIPEGYSVSREKKERFSLILESASTNQTSMYLCASPPKQGEMGQPQHFGDGTRLSIL.

This clonotype occurred a few times. J is TRBJ2-1 and V is TRBV3-1; 12 nucleotides line up with TRBD2. Germline CDR1 is LGHDT and CDR2 is YNNKEL (reference sequence). V lost 4 bases to trimming and J lost 4 bases; unmatched junction nucleotides: 2. CDR3 length equals 15 residues. CDR3 DNA: TGTGCCAGCAGCCGGACTAGCGGGATATACAATGAGCAGTTCTTC. The encoded protein is CASSRTSGIYNEQFF.

This clonotype was found many times. J is TRBJ1-5 and V is TRBV7-8; TRBD1 might be the D (6 bases). Germline loops: CDR1 SGHVS, CDR2 FQNEAQ. CDR3 size: 17 residues. V was trimmed by 4 bases and J by 1 base, leaving 17 bases between them. CDR3 bases: TGTGCCAGCAGCTCCCGATTCGCGGGGGCCAGCAATCAGCCCCAGCATTTT. Translated, it gives CASSSRFAGASNQPQHF.

This chain links TRBV20-1 with TRBJ2-3; TRBD1 aligns across 7 bases. Looked up from germline, CDR1 is DFQATT and CDR2 is SNEGSKA (reference sequence). The CDR3 contains 15 residues. V was pared by 3 bases and J by 2 bases, with 8 bases of the junction left unmatched. CDR3 nucleotide sequence: TGCAGTGCTAGGCCCAGGACAGGCGTCACAGATACGCAGTATTTT. Translated: CSARPRTGVTDTQYF.

With regard to this clonotype: A single base separates this from a much larger clone, so it may be a read error. This chain connects TRBV28 to TRBJ2-5; D remains unclear. Germline loops: CDR1 MDHEN, CDR2 SYDVKM. This CDR3 is built from 12 residues. This chain's CDR3 is CATKTVKETQCF. The CDR3 nucleotides are TGTGCCACCAAAACAGTAAAAGAGACCCAGTGCTTC.

The V call is TRBV6-1, the J call TRBJ2-3; D may be TRBD1 (5 bases). This CDR3 spans 14 amino acids. Trimming cost V 3 bases and J 8 bases, with 15 bases left between them. CDR1 and CDR2 (germline): MNHNS, SASEGT. The CDR3 protein is CASSDPGSSGTQYF. As DNA, the CDR3 is TGTGCCAGCAGTGATCCAGGGTCTAGTGGTACGCAGTATTTT.

The J gene is TRBJ1-4, the V gene TRBV2; D not resolved. The CDR3 runs 14 residues. The V and J ends lost 6 bases and 4 bases respectively, with 12 bases between them. Germline CDR1 reads SNHLY; CDR2 reads FYNNEI. The CDR3 bases are TGTGCCAGCAGGTTGGGCAGGAGTAATGAAAAACTGTTTTTT. It encodes CASRLGRSNEKLFF.

This clonotype occurred many times. The J gene is TRBJ2-7, the V gene TRBV12-3 or TRBV12-4, with D unresolved. The CDR3 is made up of 14 amino acids. V lost 4 bases, J lost 0 bases, and 10 bases lay in between. CDR3: CASSWSGISYEQYF. The CDR3 region has the DNA TGTGCCAGCAGTTGGAGTGGGATCTCCTACGAGCAGTACTTC.